This is a list of T cell receptor beta chains from one sample in a study of cytomegalovirus exposure and HLA in healthy donors. Profiling relied on immunoSEQ multiplex PCR, and the TCRdb table lists in-frame clones only, not all of them. The table shows approximately 260,000 clones, with roughly 91% occurring only once. Material for sequencing was PBMCs. The receptors originated from a girl aged 2 to 10 in good health and CMV-seronegative. The CDR3 runs from the conserved cysteine through the conserved F or W. D genes are given only for firm matches. Size tells how often a clone was seen (once, few, many) or the class of an expanded clone, and some rows leave it out.

clone_size	cdr3_length	d_call	j_call	v_call	cdr3_aa	cdr3_nt
once	14	.	TRBJ1-6	TRBV28	CASAGSSYNSPLHF	TGTGCCAGCGCGGGGAGCTCCTATAATTCACCCCTCCACTTT
.	14	.	TRBJ1-1	TRBV25-1	CASSRGGADDEAFF	TGTGCCAGCAGTCGAGGAGGGGCTGATGATGAAGCTTTCTTT
.	13	TRBD1	TRBJ1-1	TRBV6-1	CAGRGAMNTEAFF	TGTGCCGGCAGGGGGGCAATGAACACTGAAGCTTTCTTT
.	15	TRBD2	TRBJ2-1	TRBV27	CASRPGLAAYNEQFF	TGTGCCAGCAGACCGGGACTAGCGGCCTACAATGAGCAGTTCTTC
.	14	.	TRBJ1-1	TRBV9	CASSSLGGNTEAFF	TGTGCCAGCAGCTCCCTGGGGGGGAACACTGAAGCTTTCTTT
.	15	.	TRBJ1-2	TRBV14	CASSYGAGAFDGYTF	TGTGCCAGCAGTTATGGGGCAGGGGCGTTCGATGGCTACACCTTC
.	16	.	TRBJ2-4	TRBV19	CASSMMGAGAKNIQYF	TGTGCCAGTAGTATGATGGGGGCGGGTGCCAAAAACATTCAGTACTTC
.	13	TRBD2	TRBJ2-1	TRBV9	CASSPRTSNEQFF	TGTGCCAGCAGCCCCCGGACTAGCAATGAGCAGTTCTTC
.	16	TRBD2	TRBJ2-3	TRBV9	CASSANGGAGTDTQYF	TGTGCCAGCAGCGCCAACGGGGGGGCTGGCACAGATACGCAGTATTTT
few	16	TRBD1	TRBJ1-1	TRBV5-4	CASSQRRQGANTEAFF	TGTGCCAGCAGCCAAAGAAGACAGGGGGCGAACACTGAAGCTTTCTTT
.	11	.	TRBJ2-7	TRBV30	CAWSPGFEQYF	TGTGCCTGGAGTCCAGGGTTTGAGCAGTACTTC
.	14	.	TRBJ2-1	TRBV11-2	CASSLAPRGYEQFF	TGTGCCAGCAGCTTAGCTCCCCGGGGTTATGAGCAGTTCTTC
.	17	.	TRBJ1-5	TRBV5-6	CASSLGVGGPSNQPQHF	TGTGCCAGCAGCTTGGGGGTGGGGGGGCCGAGCAATCAGCCCCAGCATTTT
.	18	.	TRBJ2-1	TRBV30	CAWSARGERRSRSNEQFF	TGTGCCTGGAGTGCCCGCGGGGAAAGGAGATCCCGGAGTAATGAGCAGTTCTTC
once	11	TRBD2	TRBJ2-1	TRBV2	CASKGGVEQFF	TGTGCCAGCAAGGGAGGGGTTGAGCAGTTCTTC
.	13	.	TRBJ2-3	TRBV29-1	CSVPTRAGDTQYF	TGCAGCGTCCCCACACGAGCGGGAGATACGCAGTATTTT
.	14	.	TRBJ2-7	TRBV4-1	CASSQDQGSYEQYF	TGCGCCAGCAGCCAAGACCAGGGTTCCTACGAGCAGTACTTC
.	15	TRBD1	TRBJ2-1	TRBV2	CASREQGSGDNEQFF	TGTGCCAGCAGGGAACAGGGGAGTGGGGACAATGAGCAGTTCTTC
.	15	TRBD1	TRBJ2-1	TRBV13	CASSLDQGAGNEQFF	TGTGCCAGCAGCTTAGATCAGGGGGCGGGAAATGAGCAGTTCTTC
.	14	.	TRBJ2-7	TRBV6-1	CASTRVAGTYEQYF	TGTGCCAGCACCCGCGTGGCGGGAACCTACGAGCAGTACTTC
.	13	TRBD1	TRBJ2-5	TRBV5-6	CASSLGQGETQYF	TGTGCCAGCAGCTTGGGACAGGGAGAGACCCAGTACTTC
.	14	TRBD1	TRBJ2-2	TRBV4-2	CASSRDREGGELFF	TGTGCCAGCAGCCGGGACAGGGAGGGCGGGGAGCTGTTTTTT
once	15	TRBD1	TRBJ1-2	TRBV7-9	CASSLWVDRGYGYTF	TGTGCCAGCAGCTTATGGGTGGACAGGGGGTATGGCTACACCTTC
.	15	TRBD1	TRBJ2-7	TRBV5-1	CASSSVDRGVYEQYF	TGCGCCAGCAGCTCCGTTGACAGGGGGGTGTACGAGCAGTACTTC
.	15	.	TRBJ2-3	TRBV30	CAWSVIGGATDTQYF	TGTGCCTGGAGTGTAATAGGTGGGGCCACAGATACGCAGTATTTT
.	15	TRBD2	TRBJ2-3	TRBV4-2	CASSQEAGGEDTQYF	TGTGCCAGCAGCCAAGAGGCGGGGGGCGAAGATACGCAGTATTTT
.	15	.	TRBJ1-1	TRBV7-2	CASSFGGIANTEAFF	TGTGCCAGCAGTTTCGGCGGGATCGCGAACACTGAAGCTTTCTTT
.	14	.	TRBJ2-7	TRBV4-1	CASSQGPSSYEQYF	TGCGCCAGCAGCCAAGGTCCTAGCTCCTACGAGCAGTACTTC
.	15	TRBD1	TRBJ2-7	TRBV30	CAWGPYRGPGYEQYF	TGTGCCTGGGGGCCATACAGGGGGCCAGGCTACGAGCAGTACTTC
.	14	.	TRBJ1-2	TRBV30	CAWSSPSTDYGYTF	TGTGCCTGGAGCTCCCCAAGCACGGACTATGGCTACACCTTC
.	16	.	TRBJ2-2	TRBV28	CASSLWTTSYNGELFF	TGTGCCAGCAGTTTATGGACCACTAGCTACAACGGGGAGCTGTTTTTT
.	15	TRBD1	TRBJ2-1	TRBV4-1	CASSQTGQAYNEQFF	TGCGCCAGCAGCCAGACGGGACAGGCCTACAATGAGCAGTTCTTC
.	14	.	TRBJ1-3	TRBV5-6	CASSSRAPGNTIYF	TGTGCCAGCAGCTCCAGGGCTCCTGGAAACACCATATATTTT
.	17	.	TRBJ1-2	TRBV7-9	CSSSSRGRGEGFYGYTF	TGTTCCAGCAGCTCTAGAGGGCGCGGTGAAGGTTTCTATGGCTACACCTTC
.	13	.	TRBJ1-1	TRBV5-1	CASSLASNTEAFF	TGCGCCAGCAGCTTGGCATCGAACACTGAAGCTTTCTTT
few	17	.	TRBJ1-5	TRBV27	CASSARGRGGGNQPQHF	TGTGCCAGCAGTGCAAGGGGCCGGGGAGGGGGCAATCAGCCCCAGCATTTT
.	16	.	TRBJ2-7	TRBV5-4	CASSLWTVASSYEQYF	TGTGCCAGCAGCCTCTGGACAGTCGCTAGCTCCTACGAGCAGTACTTC
.	16	.	TRBJ2-6	TRBV30	CAWSEQGPSGANVLTF	TGTGCCTGGAGTGAACAGGGACCCTCTGGGGCCAACGTCCTGACTTTC
.	15	TRBD2	TRBJ2-2	TRBV2	CASSFGLGNTGELFF	TGTGCCAGCAGTTTTGGACTAGGGAACACCGGGGAGCTGTTTTTT
.	12	.	TRBJ2-2	TRBV30	CAWSEIAWELFF	TGTGCCTGGAGTGAAATAGCGTGGGAGCTGTTTTTT
.	11	.	TRBJ1-2	TRBV5-4	CASSFGLAYTF	TGTGCCAGCAGCTTTGGTCTGGCCTACACCTTC
.	11	.	TRBJ2-5	TRBV20-1	CSATGGETQYF	TGCAGTGCTACCGGAGGGGAGACCCAGTACTTC
.	16	.	TRBJ2-7	TRBV18	CASSPPVASPPREQYF	TGTGCCAGCTCACCACCGGTGGCTAGCCCACCCCGGGAGCAGTACTTC
few	15	TRBD2	TRBJ2-2	TRBV11-2	CASSLYLADTGELFF	TGTGCCAGCAGCTTATACCTAGCGGACACCGGGGAGCTGTTTTTT
.	13	.	TRBJ2-7	TRBV7-8	CASSLAGVYEQYF	TGTGCCAGCAGCTTAGCGGGAGTATACGAGCAGTACTTC
.	13	.	TRBJ2-2	TRBV10-1	CASQIRVDGELFF	TGCGCCAGCCAAATCAGGGTTGACGGGGAGCTGTTTTTT
.	16	.	TRBJ2-7	TRBV23-1	CASSQSRMYSSYEQYF	TGCGCCAGCAGTCAATCGAGGATGTATAGCTCCTACGAGCAGTACTTC